What follows is one T cell receptor beta chain and its context. One entry per CDR3 protein, called by TCRdb with MiXCR from the RACE reads. Of about 120,000 distinct CDR3 sequences in the sample, 11% were seen once. These data belong to a study of human T cells and chemical hapten exposure. The V gene lost 2 bases and the J gene lost 1 base, with 4 bases spanning the gap. The CDR3 sequence is 13 residues long. Germline V gene sequence: CDR1 KGHSH, CDR2 LQKENI. This sample's time point: patch test 3, about 24 weeks after DPC sensitization. Sample treatment: therapeutic diphenylcyclopropenone sensitization with weekly scalp DPC.

This TCR derives from a woman aged 45-59 years with alopecia areata. Some clones in this sample may be carry-over from other donors' samples. Sequenced here: whole blood, sampled in connection with sensitization to the hapten diphenylcyclopropenone (DPC). This chain links TRBV18 with TRBJ2-3; D unresolved. The CDR3 sequence: CASSPVGTDTQYF. The CDR3 DNA is TGTGCCAGCTCACCAGTGGGCACAGATACGCAGTATTTT.